The 9 T cell receptor beta chains below come from one sample, sequenced in a study of cytomegalovirus exposure and HLA in healthy donors listed by TCRdb under 2017. Preparation of the library involved the immunoSEQ multiplex PCR assay. The multiplex PCR relied on a mix of 60 forward primers for TCR Vbeta segments and 13 reverse primers for TCR Jbeta segments. TCRdb took over this immuneACCESS table, retaining in-frame rearrangements with V and J assigned. Such tables are incomplete; in checked studies, under half of the missing clones stem from an unresolved V gene, and the remainder is unexplained. This sample comprises over 100,000 clones, around 10% of them detected only once. The top ten clonotypes cover about 5% of the sample. Material for sequencing was PBMCs. The receptors originated from a man aged 35-49 years in good health and CMV-seropositive.

V is TRBV28 and J is TRBJ2-5; D remains ambiguous. The DNA end lines up better with TRBJ2-7; the J call may be wrong. The germline V gene has CDR1 MDHEN and CDR2 SYDVKM. The CDR3 consists of 11 residues. CDR3 nucleotide sequence: TGTGCCAGCACAAACGCCTACGAGCAGTACTTC. It encodes CASTNAYEQYF.

This chain joins TRBV2 and TRBJ2-1; 8 nucleotides line up with TRBD1. The junction had 12 bases not matched to a gene; V was cut back by 3 bases and J by 8 bases. CDR1 and CDR2 from the germline V gene are SNHLY and FYNNEI. The CDR3 totals 16 residues. The chain's CDR3 is CASSDPRDRQYDEQFF. As DNA, the CDR3 is TGTGCCAGCAGTGATCCTCGGGACAGGCAGTACGATGAGCAGTTCTTC.

The rearrangement uses TRBV20-1 and TRBJ2-7; no clear D. Germline loops: CDR1 DFQATT, CDR2 SNEGSKA (reference sequence). The CDR3 is 11 amino acids. The CDR3 DNA sequence: TGCAGCCTCCAGGTGGTCCACGAGCAGTACTTC. Its protein is CSLQVVHEQYF.

V usage is TRBV4-2 and J usage is TRBJ1-5; TRBD1 is a possible D gene (6 bases). This CDR3 spans 15 amino acids. The V end was cut by 7 bases, the J end by 0 bases, with 13 bases between. Germline V CDR1 and CDR2: LGHNA, YNFKEQ. The DNA for the CDR3 is TGTGCCAGCACCCTGGACAGCTATAGCAATCAGCCCCAGCATTTT. Translation: CASTLDSYSNQPQHF.

V is TRBV9 and J is TRBJ2-3, with 9 bases matching TRBD2. The V gene end was trimmed by 1 base and the J gene end by 6 bases; junction bases not matched to a gene: 9. Germline V gives CDR1 SGDLS, CDR2 YYNGEE. This CDR3 spans 16 amino acids. CDR3 nucleotides: TGTGCCAGCAGCGTACCTAGCGGGACGGCATGGGATACGCAGTATTTT. Amino acids: CASSVPSGTAWDTQYF.

V is TRBV5-1 and J is TRBJ1-2, with 8 bases aligning to TRBD1. V dropped 4 bases and J dropped 2; count of bases not matched to a gene: 4. The CDR3 runs to 14 residues. Germline V CDR1 and CDR2: SGHRS, YFSETQ. The CDR3, as DNA: TGCGCCAGCAGCACGGACAGGGACAACTATGGCTACACCTTC. This gives the protein CASSTDRDNYGYTF.

This clone appeared a few times. The V gene is TRBV29-1, the J gene TRBJ2-7, with D perhaps matching TRBD1 (5 bases). Trimming removed 3 bases from V and 4 bases from J, with 10 bases in between. The CDR3 length is 12 residues. Germline loops: CDR1 SQVTM, CDR2 ANQGSEA. The CDR3 DNA follows: TGCAGCGTTGAGGTCCCAGGGTACGAGCAGTACTTC. Amino acid sequence: CSVEVPGYEQYF.

This clone was recorded a few times. The V gene is TRBV6-1, the J gene TRBJ2-7; TRBD1 agrees at 10 bases. The junction had 6 bases not matched to a gene; V was cut back by 4 bases and J by 6 bases. Germline-derived CDR1 and CDR2 are MNHNS and SASEGT. The CDR3 is made up of 14 amino acids. The CDR3 DNA sequence: TGTGCCAGCAGTGTCCGGGACAGGGGTGGCGAGCAGTACTTC. It yields the protein CASSVRDRGGEQYF.

This sequence joins TRBV7-9 and TRBJ2-5; D is unresolved. Trimming stripped 1 base from V and 7 bases from J, with 13 bases between. The CDR3 sequence is 14 residues long. CDR1 and CDR2 from the germline V gene are SEHNR and FQNEAQ (reference sequence). The CDR3 DNA is TGTGCCAGCAGCTTAGTTTCCCCCGCCGGGACCCAGTACTTC. It codes for CASSLVSPAGTQYF.